Presented here are 25 T cell receptor beta chains from one specimen sequenced in a study of blood T cell repertoires in COVID-19. Assay: immunoSEQ multiplex PCR; the TCRdb copy retains only in-frame clones and omits some. This table holds some 170,000 clones, 85% to 90% found once. The source material was peripheral blood. The receptor source for this set is a woman between 65 and 79 years old with COVID-19, enrolled during active disease.

This chain connects TRBV5-4 to TRBJ2-4; 15 positions agree with TRBD2. Germline V gene sequence: CDR1 SGHNT, CDR2 YYREEE (reference sequence). The CDR3 has 20 amino acids. With V trimmed by 3 bases and J by 3 bases, 13 bases remained unmatched. The CDR3 nucleotides read TGTGCCAGCAGCTGGGGACTAGCGGGAGGTGATCTTAAGGTCAAAAACATTCAGTACTTC. Translated, it gives CASSWGLAGGDLKVKNIQYF.

This rearrangement joins TRBV5-4 to TRBJ1-2, with a weak D call TRBD1 (5 bases). Germline CDR1 and CDR2: SGHNT and YYREEE (reference sequence). The CDR3 loop spans 15 amino acids. V dropped 1 base and J dropped 8 bases, with 18 bases sitting between them. CDR3 DNA sequence: TGTGCCAGCAGCTTGCTCGGCCAGGGTGGAATAGGCTACACCTTC. Residues: CASSLLGQGGIGYTF.

The rearrangement uses TRBV3-1 (or the pseudogene TRBV3-2) and TRBJ1-1; 8 bases map to TRBD1. Trimming removed 5 bases from V and 7 bases from J; junction bases left unmatched: 3. The CDR3 contains 12 residues. Looked up from germline, CDR1 is LGHDT and CDR2 is YNNKEL (reference sequence). This CDR3 is CASSRGTGEAFF. The CDR3 region has the DNA TGTGCCAGCAGCAGAGGGACAGGTGAAGCTTTCTTT.

The rearrangement uses TRBV2 and TRBJ2-7; weak D call: TRBD1 (7 bases). The CDR3 is 15 residues long. Germline-derived CDR1 and CDR2 are SNHLY and FYNNEI. The V end was cut by 3 bases, the J end by 2 bases, with 14 bases between. CDR3 amino acids: CASSDMARGAYEQYF. As DNA, the CDR3 is TGTGCCAGCAGTGATATGGCCAGGGGGGCCTACGAGCAGTACTTC.

The chain carries TRBV3-1 (or the pseudogene TRBV3-2) and TRBJ2-5; 7 bases align to TRBD2. Per the germline V gene, CDR1 is LGHDT and CDR2 is YNNKEL (reference sequence). This CDR3 is 20 amino acids long. The junction had 16 bases not matched to a gene; V was cut back by 0 bases and J by 0 bases. The CDR3 DNA reads TGTGCCAGCAGCCAAGATCTTTTAGCGGGCATAAGATTAGACCAAGAGACCCAGTACTTC. Its translation: CASSQDLLAGIRLDQETQYF.

The V and J genes are TRBV7-8 and TRBJ1-1; D gene uncertain. Germline CDR1 reads SGHVS; CDR2 reads FQNEAQ. Trimming cost V 5 bases and J 4 bases, with 17 bases left between them. The CDR3 has 15 amino acids. CDR3 residues: CASSRPDGVGTEAFF. CDR3 coding DNA: TGTGCCAGCAGCCGCCCCGACGGGGTAGGCACTGAAGCTTTCTTT.

This clone was seen only a few times. The genes are TRBV2 and TRBJ1-3; D unclear. Germline loops: CDR1 SNHLY, CDR2 FYNNEI. Trimming took off 5 bases at V and 3 bases at J, with 2 bases between the two ends. This CDR3 has 11 amino acids. CDR3 amino acids: CASSLGNTIYF. The CDR3 nucleotides are TGTGCCAGCAGTCTTGGAAACACCATATATTTT.

The rearrangement uses TRBV5-5 and TRBJ1-1, with a weak D call TRBD1 (6 bases). In germline, CDR1 is SGHKS, CDR2 YYEKEE (reference sequence). CDR3 size: 13 residues. V was clipped by 3 bases and J by 10 bases, with 16 bases between them. The CDR3, as DNA: TGTGCCAGCAGCTCACGGGGGCGGGGGATAGCTTTCTTT. Translation: CASSSRGRGIAFF. Based on the CDR3 plus reference TRBV5-5 and TRBJ1-1, the full variable domain is DAGVTQSPTHLIKTRGQQVTLRCSPISGHKSVSWYQQVLGQGPQFIFQYYEKEERGRGNFPDRFSARQFPNYSSELNVNALLLGDSALYLCASSSRGRGIAFFGQGTRLTVV.

J is TRBJ1-1 and V is TRBV6-5, with unresolved D. Trimming shortened V by 5 bases and J by 5 bases, and 12 bases separated the two germline ends. The CDR3 contains 13 residues. Germline V gene data show CDR1 as MNHEY and CDR2 as SVGAGI. For the CDR3, the DNA is TGTGCCAGCAGTAAAATCAGAGGGACTGAAGCTTTCTTT. It codes for CASSKIRGTEAFF.

V usage is TRBV7-3 and J usage is TRBJ2-2; D gene unclear. The germline V and J ends were trimmed by 1 base and 7 bases, with 10 bases remaining between them. The CDR3 sequence is 14 residues long. In germline, CDR1 is SGHTA, CDR2 FQGTGA. CDR3 DNA sequence: TGTGCCAGCAGCTTAAACGCGGAGTTCGGGGAGCTGTTTTTT. Residues: CASSLNAEFGELFF.

The CDR3 bases are TGTGCCAGCAGCTGGGCCTCCGACACGGGAACTGAGCAGTTCTTC. Translation gives CASSWASDTGTEQFF. V usage is TRBV11-1 and J usage is TRBJ2-1; perhaps TRBD2 as D (5 bases). Germline CDR1 is SGHAT and CDR2 is FQDESV (reference sequence). Trimming shortened V by 4 bases and J by 9 bases, and 19 bases separated the two germline ends. CDR3 length: 15 amino acids.

This chain links TRBV2 with TRBJ2-1; 7 nucleotides agree with TRBD2. This CDR3 has 13 amino acids. Germline CDR1 and CDR2: SNHLY and FYNNEI. Losses at the gene ends were 6 bases for V and 5 bases for J; bases not matched to a gene: 4. The chain's CDR3 is CASSRDYNNEQFF. Written as DNA, the CDR3 is TGTGCCAGCAGCCGGGACTACAACAATGAGCAGTTCTTC.

The rearrangement joins TRBV2 to TRBJ1-2; 7 bases align to TRBD1. The trim removed 7 bases at V and 7 bases at J, leaving 18 bases unmatched. The germline CDR1 and CDR2 sequences are SNHLY and FYNNEI. CDR3 length equals 16 residues. This chain's CDR3 is CASNSGQPFLFSGYTF. The CDR3 DNA reads TGTGCCAGCAATTCGGGACAGCCGTTCCTATTCTCTGGCTACACCTTC.

This clone has just a few counts. The V and J genes are TRBV2 and TRBJ2-1, with D perhaps TRBD1 (5 bases). This CDR3 contains 12 residues. Germline CDR1 SNHLY, CDR2 FYNNEI. Trimming removed 6 bases from V and 5 bases from J, with 8 bases in between. The chain's CDR3 is CASRGLNNEQFF. Here the CDR3 DNA reads TGTGCCAGCAGGGGGCTCAACAATGAGCAGTTCTTC.

The genes are TRBV10-3 and TRBJ2-1; TRBD2 matches 13 bases. CDR1 and CDR2 (germline): ENHRY, SYGVKD. CDR3 size: 16 residues. Trimming at V came to 4 bases and at J to 8 bases, leaving 8 bases not matched to a gene. CDR3 nucleotide sequence: TGTGCCATCAGTGGAACCGGGACTAGCGGGACCTATGAGCAGTTCTTC. Amino acid sequence: CAISGTGTSGTYEQFF.

This chain links TRBV5-1 with TRBJ2-7; 11 nucleotides line up with TRBD2. The CDR3 loop spans 14 amino acids. In germline, CDR1 is SGHRS, CDR2 YFSETQ. Trimming removed 4 bases from V and 5 bases from J; junction bases left unmatched: 5. CDR3 sequence reads: CASSTSGSTHEQYF. In nucleotides, the CDR3 is TGCGCCAGCAGCACTAGCGGGAGTACCCACGAGCAGTACTTC. Supplemented by reference TRBV5-1 and TRBJ2-7, the full variable domain reads KAGVTQTPRYLIKTRGQQVTLSCSPISGHRSVSWYQQTPGQGLQFLFEYFSETQRNKGNFPGRFSGRQFSNSRSEMNVSTLELGDSALYLCASSTSGSTHEQYFGPGTRLTVT.

The chain joins TRBV5-1 to TRBJ2-3, with 9 bases lining up with TRBD1. Germline V gives CDR1 SGHRS, CDR2 YFSETQ. After removal of 3 bases from V and 3 bases from J, the junction contained 2 bases not matched to a gene. The CDR3 spans 14 residues. CDR3 amino acids: CASSYDRGTDTQYF. As DNA, the CDR3 is TGCGCCAGCAGCTACGACAGGGGGACAGATACGCAGTATTTT.

The rearrangement links TRBV19 to TRBJ1-5, with D possibly being TRBD1 (6 bases). Per germline, CDR1 LNHDA and CDR2 SQIVND (reference sequence). V lost 2 bases to trimming and J lost 15 bases, with 17 bases between them. This CDR3 is 13 amino acids long. CDR3: CASSIQSTGLMHF. As DNA, the CDR3 is TGTGCCAGTAGTATACAATCGACAGGTTTAATGCATTTT.

In DNA form, the CDR3 reads TGTGCCAGCAGCCAAGACAGGGCTAACTATGGCTACACCTTC. It yields the protein CASSQDRANYGYTF. The chain joins TRBV4-2 to TRBJ1-2; tentative D call: TRBD1 (5 bases). Trimming took 0 bases from V and 0 from J, leaving 5 bases between them. The CDR3 totals 14 residues. Germline lookup yields CDR1 LGHNA and CDR2 YNFKEQ.

This chain links TRBV18 with TRBJ2-1; tentative D call: TRBD2 (5 bases). This CDR3 has 17 residues. Trimming took off 0 bases at V and 1 base at J, with 13 bases between the two ends. The V gene's germline CDR1 is KGHSH and CDR2 LQKENI. The CDR3 reads CASSPPLSGGSYNEQFF. In DNA form, the CDR3 reads TGTGCCAGCTCACCACCGCTGAGCGGAGGATCCTACAATGAGCAGTTCTTC.

This chain joins TRBV28 and TRBJ1-1; D gene unclear. Germline V CDR1 and CDR2: MDHEN, SYDVKM. Trimming shortened V by 8 bases and J by 1 base, and 2 bases separated the two germline ends. The CDR3 has 10 residues. CDR3 sequence reads: CASQNTEAFF. The CDR3 DNA follows: TGTGCCAGCCAGAACACTGAAGCTTTCTTT.

This clone was seen a few times. The rearrangement uses TRBV6-4 and TRBJ1-1; D uncertain. Trimming took 3 bases from V and 0 from J, leaving 8 bases between them. Germline lookup yields CDR1 MRHNA and CDR2 SNTAGT. This CDR3 has 14 amino acids. DNA of the CDR3: TGTGCCAGCAGTGATAAGAGCATGAACACTGAAGCTTTCTTT. Translation gives CASSDKSMNTEAFF.

The chain is built from TRBV30 and TRBJ2-1; the match to TRBD1 covers 9 bases. The germline CDR1 and CDR2 sequences are GTSNPN and SVGIG (reference sequence). This CDR3 contains 14 residues. V was clipped by 5 bases and J by 7 bases; unmatched bases: 9. The CDR3 sequence: CAWDPGQGLNEQFF. In DNA form, the CDR3 reads TGTGCCTGGGATCCGGGACAGGGTCTGAATGAGCAGTTCTTC.

The DNA of the CDR3 is TGTGCCAGTACAGGGTTCACTGAAGCTTTCTTT. This translates into CASTGFTEAFF. The gene calls are TRBV19 and TRBJ1-1; the D gene is possibly TRBD1 (5 bases). This CDR3 spans 11 amino acids. Germline CDR1 LNHDA, CDR2 SQIVND (reference sequence). The ends were cut back, 7 bases at V and 4 bases at J, with 7 bases in the middle.

The V call is TRBV28, the J call TRBJ2-3; perhaps TRBD2 as D (5 bases). V was pared by 7 bases and J by 5 bases, with 16 bases between. The germline V gene encodes CDR1 MDHEN and CDR2 SYDVKM. The CDR3 consists of 14 residues. The CDR3, as DNA: TGTGCCAGCATCCCTCGGCTAGCTTTAGATACGCAGTATTTT. It specifies CASIPRLALDTQYF.